Shown below are 17 T cell receptor beta chains from a single sample sequenced in a study of PD-1 blockade in classical Hodgkin lymphoma. Repertoires were generated with immunoSEQ multiplex PCR, while TCRdb's copy carries only in-frame clones and drops some. The data show some 31,000 clones, about two thirds seen once. Each patient relapsed following autologous stem cell transplantation, and prior brentuximab vedotin exposure differed. The sample in question was peripheral blood mononuclear cells (PBMCs), obtained before the second cycle of nivolumab. Receptors were obtained from a human donor with classical Hodgkin lymphoma.

The chain employs TRBV28 and TRBJ2-7, with a weak D call TRBD1 (6 bases). Germline-derived CDR1 and CDR2 are MDHEN and SYDVKM. The V and J ends lost 6 bases and 3 bases respectively, with 12 bases between them. This CDR3 spans 13 amino acids. The CDR3, as DNA: TGTGCCAGCAGCACCCCAGGGGTCTACGAGCAGTACTTC. Residues: CASSTPGVYEQYF.

This clone was counted a few times. The chain uses TRBV19 and TRBJ2-5; a weak D match, TRBD2 (6 bases). Trimming took 5 bases from V and 9 from J, leaving 13 bases between them. CDR3 size: 12 residues. Germline V gives CDR1 LNHDA, CDR2 SQIVND (reference sequence). CDR3 protein: CASSPPGGAQYF. Written as DNA, the CDR3 is TGTGCCAGTAGTCCCCCCGGCGGGGCCCAGTACTTC.

The CDR3 nucleotides are TGTGCCAGCAGCGTAGTGGGACAGGGTGGAAACACCATATATTTT. It is translated as CASSVVGQGGNTIYF. The V call is TRBV9, the J call TRBJ1-3; 9 positions agree with TRBD1. The V gene's germline CDR1 is SGDLS and CDR2 YYNGEE. J gave up 3 bases and V 0 bases, and 1 base lay outside the gene matches. The CDR3 extends over 15 amino acids.

J is TRBJ1-2 and V is TRBV23-1, with 8 bases identical to TRBD1. TRBV23-1 is labeled an ORF, and its function is uncertain. V lost 6 bases to trimming and J lost 4 bases; unmatched junction nucleotides: 13. The CDR3 covers 16 residues. The CDR3 here is CASSQDGQGDSYGYTF. In DNA, the CDR3 is TGCGCCAGCAGCCAAGACGGACAGGGTGATAGCTATGGCTACACCTTC.

This clone was counted only a few times. The rearrangement uses TRBV7-8 and TRBJ2-4; 10 nucleotides agree with TRBD1. Germline CDR1 and CDR2: SGHVS and FQNEAQ. The CDR3 is made up of 15 amino acids. V shed 0 bases and J 6 bases; nucleotides not matched to a gene: 2. The chain's CDR3 is CASSLAGQGINIQYF. The DNA for the CDR3 is TGTGCCAGCAGCTTAGCGGGACAGGGGATAAACATTCAGTACTTC.

The CDR3 nucleotides are TGTGCCATCAGTGATGGCACCTATGGCTACACCTTC. Translated: CAISDGTYGYTF. V and J are TRBV10-3 and TRBJ1-2, with unresolved D. Trimming took off 3 bases at V and 4 bases at J, with 6 bases between the two ends. The CDR3 has 12 amino acids. Germline assignment: CDR1 ENHRY and CDR2 SYGVKD.

The gene calls are TRBV27 and TRBJ2-7, with D perhaps matching TRBD2 (6 bases). Germline CDR1 is MNHEY and CDR2 is SMNVEV (reference sequence). V was cut by 5 bases and J by 2 bases, with 13 bases left in between. This CDR3 has 14 amino acids. The CDR3: CASSPLRETYEQYF. CDR3 sequence (DNA): TGTGCCAGCAGTCCCCTCCGGGAGACCTACGAGCAGTACTTC.

The chain employs TRBV9 and TRBJ1-2, with D unclear. The CDR3 runs to 13 residues. The germline gives CDR1 SGDLS, CDR2 YYNGEE. The V end was cut by 0 bases, the J end by 7 bases, with 10 bases between. The CDR3 DNA reads TGTGCCAGCAGCGTAGATCCGACCGGTGGCTACACCTTC. Protein product: CASSVDPTGGYTF.

The chain combines TRBV7-9 with TRBJ1-1, with D unclear. Germline V gene data show CDR1 as SEHNR and CDR2 as FQNEAQ (reference sequence). This CDR3 region has 12 residues. Deletions cut 2 bases from V and 11 bases from J, with 12 bases between. CDR3 residues: CASSLSSPPAFF. CDR3 nucleotide sequence: TGTGCCAGCAGCTTAAGCTCTCCCCCGGCTTTCTTT.

The chain employs TRBV18 and TRBJ1-5; no definite D call. The CDR3 totals 16 residues. Germline V gene data show CDR1 as KGHSH and CDR2 as LQKENI. With 2 bases removed from V and 3 bases from J, the gap between germline ends came to 14 bases. In DNA, the CDR3 is TGTGCCAGCTCACCAACCCCCGGGAATAACAATCAGCCCCAGCATTTT. Protein sequence: CASSPTPGNNNQPQHF.

This clone was observed once. The chain joins TRBV19 to TRBJ2-3; TRBD2 might be the D (5 bases). CDR3 size: 16 residues. The germline gives CDR1 LNHDA, CDR2 SQIVND (reference sequence). The V and J ends lost 3 bases and 1 base respectively, with 14 bases between them. CDR3 sequence: CASSIGGRGRTDTQYF. The CDR3 DNA reads as TGTGCCAGTAGTATTGGCGGACGGGGTCGCACAGATACGCAGTATTTT.

The DNA of the CDR3 is TGTGCCAGCAGCTCTCAGGGGGCAGATGAAAAACTGTTTTTT. Encoded protein: CASSSQGADEKLFF. V gene TRBV7-9 combines with J gene TRBJ1-4; TRBD1 agrees at 8 bases. Unmatched junction bases numbered 4, after V lost 4 bases and J lost 6 bases. CDR1 SEHNR and CDR2 FQNEAQ come from the germline V gene (reference sequence). This CDR3 spans 14 amino acids.

The chain uses TRBV11-1 and TRBJ2-1; 9 bases match TRBD1. There are 14 residues in the CDR3. V was pared by 1 base and J by 7 bases, with 2 bases of the junction left unmatched. Per the germline V gene, CDR1 is SGHAT and CDR2 is FQDESV (reference sequence). In DNA, the CDR3 is TGTGCCAGCAGCTTAGGGGGACAGGGTAATGAGCAGTTCTTC. It codes for CASSLGGQGNEQFF. Complete variable domain (other parts from reference TRBV11-1 and TRBJ2-1): EAEVAQSPRYKITEKSQAVAFWCDPISGHATLYWYRQILGQGPELLVQFQDESVVDDSQLPKDRFSAERLKGVDSTLKIQPAELGDSAMYLCASSLGGQGNEQFFGPGTRLTVL.

The chain employs TRBV2 and TRBJ1-2, with D hard to call. V shed 0 bases and J shed 5 bases, with 10 bases lying between them. CDR3 length: 14 amino acids. CDR1 is SNHLY and CDR2 is FYNNEI in the germline V gene. The CDR3 sequence: CASSEASGPYGYTF. In DNA, the CDR3 is TGTGCCAGCAGTGAAGCGTCGGGCCCGTATGGCTACACCTTC.

This chain links TRBV5-6 with TRBJ1-1, with a possible D match to TRBD1 (5 bases). CDR1 and CDR2 from the germline V gene are SGHDT and YYEEEE. The ends were cut back, 2 bases at V and 0 bases at J, with 8 bases in the middle. The CDR3 contains 14 residues. CDR3 protein: CASSFDSMNTEAFF. The CDR3 region has the DNA TGTGCCAGCAGCTTTGACAGCATGAACACTGAAGCTTTCTTT.

The chain recombines TRBV13 with TRBJ2-5, with 9 bases aligning to TRBD2. Germline loops: CDR1 PRHDT, CDR2 FYEKMQ (reference sequence). V dropped 2 bases and J dropped 0; count of bases not matched to a gene: 4. This CDR3 has 16 amino acids. The CDR3 nucleotides are TGTGCCAGCAGCTTAAACGGCGGGGGGGACCAAGAGACCCAGTACTTC. Its translation is CASSLNGGGDQETQYF. Supplemented by reference TRBV13 and TRBJ2-5, the full variable domain reads AAGVIQSPRHLIKEKRETATLKCYPIPRHDTVYWYQQGPGQDPQFLISFYEKMQSDKGSIPDRFSAQQFSDYHSELNMSSLELGDSALYFCASSLNGGGDQETQYFGPGTRLLVL.

This sequence joins TRBV10-3 and TRBJ2-1, with D tentatively TRBD1 (6 bases). The CDR3 length is 14 residues. With 10 bases removed from V and 1 base from J, the gap between germline ends came to 14 bases. CDR1 and CDR2 (germline): ENHRY, SYGVKD. CDR3 protein: CATKTGLSYNEQFF. The CDR3 coding sequence is TGTGCCACCAAGACAGGTTTATCCTACAATGAGCAGTTCTTC.